This T cell receptor beta chain was retrieved from a study of CD8+CD57+ T cells in acquired aplastic anemia. Study-level background: 3.2 ug was the average amount of DNA from sorted CD4+ and CD8+ cells.

CDR3 and TCR beta VDJ profiling relied on a genomic DNA template. TCRdb itself ran the reads through MiXCR, one entry per CDR3 protein. The sample shows about 200,000 distinct CDR3 sequences, more than 55% of them seen only once. Study-level points and caveats: It was found that 25 to 35 CD8+ CDR3 sequences were shared between patients and controls.

Deletions cut 6 bases from V and 3 bases from J, with 9 bases between. The CDR3 length is 13 residues. Germline V gene sequence: CDR1 WSHSY, CDR2 SAAADI. The authors sequenced patients whose flow cytometry had shown CD8+CD57+ cell expansion. Severe acquired aplastic anemia was present in all patients. This clonotype showed up just once. What it binds is not known. This TCR came from a human donor with aplastic anemia. The chain joins TRBV10-2 to TRBJ2-1; TRBD1 or TRBD2 may be the D gene (5 bases each). Sequencing input: sorted CD4+, CD8+, or CD8+CD57+ T cells (not recorded which) from PBMCs. CDR3 loop: CASRGPVYNEQFF. CDR3 nucleotides: TGCGCCAGCAGGGGACCCGTCTACAATGAGCAGTTCTTC.